This note documents a single T cell receptor (beta chain) sequence. In the authors' methods: Reference gene primer amplification gave estimated nucleated cell counts. Profiling relied on immunoSEQ multiplex PCR, and the TCRdb table lists in-frame clones only, not all of them. The V and J calls and clone size come from that table; D and trimming were worked out from the DNA. This table has 220,000 or so clones, about 85% appearing once. The data are from a study of blood T cell repertoires in COVID-19. Study context: COVID-19 samples, acute and convalescent, were from the United States, Italy and Spain. From T cells, B-cell-depleted T cells, or PBMCs came the material, which was cDNA or gDNA.

The germline V gene encodes CDR1 SEHNR and CDR2 FQNEAQ (reference sequence). The junction had 4 bases not matched to a gene; V was cut back by 5 bases and J by 8 bases. This CDR3 has 14 residues. Sequences were obtained from peripheral blood. This sequence was found in a man aged 30-40 years with active or convalescent COVID-19. V is TRBV7-9 and J is TRBJ1-4; 11 bases agree with TRBD1. CDR3 in DNA: TGTGCCAGCAGCCGGACAGGGGGCCGGGAAAAACTGTTTTTT. It specifies CASSRTGGREKLFF.